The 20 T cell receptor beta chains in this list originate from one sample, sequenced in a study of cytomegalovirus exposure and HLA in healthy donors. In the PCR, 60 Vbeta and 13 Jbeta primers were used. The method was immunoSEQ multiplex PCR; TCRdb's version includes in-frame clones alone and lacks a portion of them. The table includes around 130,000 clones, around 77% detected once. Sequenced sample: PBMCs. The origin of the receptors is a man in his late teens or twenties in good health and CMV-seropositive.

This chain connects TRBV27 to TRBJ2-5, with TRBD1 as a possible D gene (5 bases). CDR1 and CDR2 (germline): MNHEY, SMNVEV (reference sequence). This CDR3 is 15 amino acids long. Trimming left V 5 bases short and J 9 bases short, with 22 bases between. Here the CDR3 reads CASSPTLMQGEPQYF. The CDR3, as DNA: TGTGCCAGCAGTCCTACACTAATGCAGGGCGAGCCCCAGTACTTC.

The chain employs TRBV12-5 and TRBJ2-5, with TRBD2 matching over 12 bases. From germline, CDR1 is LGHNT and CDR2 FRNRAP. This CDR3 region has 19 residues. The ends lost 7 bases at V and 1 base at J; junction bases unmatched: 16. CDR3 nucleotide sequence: TGTGCTAGTGCCCGTGTTAACCTAGCGGGAGGGCCCGTCCAAGAGACCCAGTACTTC. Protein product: CASARVNLAGGPVQETQYF.

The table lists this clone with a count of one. The CDR3 DNA reads TGCGCCAGCAGTCACAGGGCTAGGGATGAAAAACTGTTTTTT. Translating gives CASSHRARDEKLFF. This sequence joins TRBV5-1 and TRBJ1-4; maybe TRBD1 (6 bases). CDR1 is SGHRS, CDR2 YFSETQ, per germline. The V end was cut by 5 bases, the J end by 6 bases, with 14 bases between. The CDR3 is 14 amino acids.

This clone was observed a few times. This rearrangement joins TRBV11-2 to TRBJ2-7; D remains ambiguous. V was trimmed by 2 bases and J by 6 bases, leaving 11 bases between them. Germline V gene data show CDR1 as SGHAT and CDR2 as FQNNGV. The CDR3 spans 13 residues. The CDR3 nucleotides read TGTGCCAGCAGCTTAACCTACGAGATCGAGCAGTACTTC. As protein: CASSLTYEIEQYF.

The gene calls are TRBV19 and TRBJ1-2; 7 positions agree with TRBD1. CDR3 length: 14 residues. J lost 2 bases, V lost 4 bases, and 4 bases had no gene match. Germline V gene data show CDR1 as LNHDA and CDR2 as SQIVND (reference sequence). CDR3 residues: CASSSSTGNYGYTF. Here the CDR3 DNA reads TGTGCCAGTAGTAGCTCGACAGGGAACTATGGCTACACCTTC.

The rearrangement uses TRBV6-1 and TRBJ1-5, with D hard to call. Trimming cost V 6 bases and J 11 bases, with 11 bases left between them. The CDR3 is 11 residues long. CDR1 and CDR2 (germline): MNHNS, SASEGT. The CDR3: CASSPSLAQHF. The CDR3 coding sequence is TGTGCCAGCAGCCCGAGCTTGGCCCAGCATTTT.

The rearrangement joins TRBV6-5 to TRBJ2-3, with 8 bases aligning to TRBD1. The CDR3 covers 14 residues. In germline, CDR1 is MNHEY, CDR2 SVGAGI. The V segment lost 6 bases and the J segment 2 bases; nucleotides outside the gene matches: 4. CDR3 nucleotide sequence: TGTGCCAGCAGCCCGACAGGGGACACAGATACGCAGTATTTT. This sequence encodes CASSPTGDTDTQYF.

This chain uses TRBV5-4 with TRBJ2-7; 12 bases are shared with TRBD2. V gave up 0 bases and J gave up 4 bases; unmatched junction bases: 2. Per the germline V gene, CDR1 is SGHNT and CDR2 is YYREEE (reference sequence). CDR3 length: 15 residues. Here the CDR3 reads CASSLAGLAGYEQYF. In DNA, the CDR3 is TGTGCCAGCAGCTTGGCGGGACTAGCGGGTTACGAGCAGTACTTC.

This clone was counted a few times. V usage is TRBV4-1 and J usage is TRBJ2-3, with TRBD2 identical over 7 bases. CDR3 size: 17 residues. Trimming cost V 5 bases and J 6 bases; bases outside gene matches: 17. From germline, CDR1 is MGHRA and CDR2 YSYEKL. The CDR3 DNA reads TGCGCCAGCAGCTCCCGCCTAGGCGGGGGTGTGTCGGATACGCAGTATTTT. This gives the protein CASSSRLGGGVSDTQYF.

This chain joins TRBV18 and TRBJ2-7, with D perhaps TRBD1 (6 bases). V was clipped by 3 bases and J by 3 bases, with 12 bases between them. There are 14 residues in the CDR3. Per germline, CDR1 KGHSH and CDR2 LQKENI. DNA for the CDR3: TGTGCCAGCTCACCCGGACAGAGAAGCTACGAGCAGTACTTC. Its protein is CASSPGQRSYEQYF.

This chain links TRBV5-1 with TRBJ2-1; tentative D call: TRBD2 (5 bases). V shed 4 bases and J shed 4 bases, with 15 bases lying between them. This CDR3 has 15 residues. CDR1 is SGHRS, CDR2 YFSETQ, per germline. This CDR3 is CASSRTSPFYNEQFF. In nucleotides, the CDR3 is TGCGCCAGCAGCCGTACTAGTCCCTTTTACAATGAGCAGTTCTTC.

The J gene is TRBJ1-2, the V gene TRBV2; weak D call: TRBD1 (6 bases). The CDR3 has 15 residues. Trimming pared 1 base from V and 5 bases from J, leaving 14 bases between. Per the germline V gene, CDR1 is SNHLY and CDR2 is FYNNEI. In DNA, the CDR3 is TGTGCCAGCAGTGAAGACCGGAGAAGGGGGTATGGCTACACCTTC. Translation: CASSEDRRRGYGYTF. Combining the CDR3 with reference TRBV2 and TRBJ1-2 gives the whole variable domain EPEVTQTPSHQVTQMGQEVILRCVPISNHLYFYWYRQILGQKVEFLVSFYNNEISEKSEIFDDQFSVERPDGSNFTLKIRSTKLEDSAMYFCASSEDRRRGYGYTFGSGTRLTVV.

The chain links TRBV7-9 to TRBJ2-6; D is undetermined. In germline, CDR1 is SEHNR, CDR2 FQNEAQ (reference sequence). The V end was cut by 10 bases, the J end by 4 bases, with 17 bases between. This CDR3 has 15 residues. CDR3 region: CAILPPEAGANVLTF. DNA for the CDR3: TGTGCCATCCTGCCCCCCGAGGCAGGGGCCAACGTCCTGACTTTC.

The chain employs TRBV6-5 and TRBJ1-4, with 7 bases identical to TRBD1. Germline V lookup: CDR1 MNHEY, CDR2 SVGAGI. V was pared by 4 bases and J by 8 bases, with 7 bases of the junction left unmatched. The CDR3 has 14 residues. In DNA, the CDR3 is TGTGCCAGCAGTTCGGACAGGTTTTACGAAAAACTGTTTTTT. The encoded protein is CASSSDRFYEKLFF.

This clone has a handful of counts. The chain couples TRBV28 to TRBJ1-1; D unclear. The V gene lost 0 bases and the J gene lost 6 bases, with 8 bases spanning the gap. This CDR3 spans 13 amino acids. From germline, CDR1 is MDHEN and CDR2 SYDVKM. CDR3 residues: CASSLWAYPEAFF. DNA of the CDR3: TGTGCCAGCAGTTTATGGGCTTACCCTGAAGCTTTCTTT.

For the CDR3, the DNA is TGTGCCAGCAGTTTGTCCGGGACTACAACAGATACGCAGTATTTT. Encoded protein: CASSLSGTTTDTQYF. The V and J genes are TRBV6-5 and TRBJ2-3; TRBD2 agrees at 7 bases. The length of the CDR3 is 15 residues. Germline V CDR1 and CDR2: MNHEY, SVGAGI. J was trimmed by 3 bases and V by 4 bases; bases with no gene match: 7.

The CDR3 DNA reads as TGCGCCAGCAGCCTGGGGACTTCTACTACAGATACGCAGTATTTT. It yields the protein CASSLGTSTTDTQYF. The chain has TRBV5-1 and TRBJ2-3; TRBD2 might be the D (6 bases). The V end lost 4 bases, the J end lost 3 bases, and 15 bases lay between the germline ends. CDR1 and CDR2 (germline): SGHRS, YFSETQ. This CDR3 has 15 amino acids.

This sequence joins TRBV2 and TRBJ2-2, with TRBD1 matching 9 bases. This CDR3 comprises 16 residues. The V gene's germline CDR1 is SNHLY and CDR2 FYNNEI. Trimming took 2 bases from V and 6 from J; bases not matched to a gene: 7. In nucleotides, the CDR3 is TGTGCCAGCAGTGAACTAGGACAGGGGTTGTCCGGGGAGCTGTTTTTT. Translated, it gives CASSELGQGLSGELFF.

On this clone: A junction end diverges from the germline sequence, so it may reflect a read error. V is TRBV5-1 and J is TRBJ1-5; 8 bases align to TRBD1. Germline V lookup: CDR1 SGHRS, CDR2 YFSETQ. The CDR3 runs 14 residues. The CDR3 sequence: CASSLIQGGQPQHF. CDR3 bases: TGCGCTAGCAGCTTGATACAGGGGGGCCAGCCCCAGCATTTT.

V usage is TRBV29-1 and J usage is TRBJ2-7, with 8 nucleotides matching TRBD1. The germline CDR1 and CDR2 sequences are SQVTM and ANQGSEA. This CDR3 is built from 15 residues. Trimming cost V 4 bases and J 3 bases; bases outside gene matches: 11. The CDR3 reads CSVALPNRGSYEQYF. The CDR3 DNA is TGCAGCGTTGCCTTACCGAACAGGGGGAGCTACGAGCAGTACTTC.